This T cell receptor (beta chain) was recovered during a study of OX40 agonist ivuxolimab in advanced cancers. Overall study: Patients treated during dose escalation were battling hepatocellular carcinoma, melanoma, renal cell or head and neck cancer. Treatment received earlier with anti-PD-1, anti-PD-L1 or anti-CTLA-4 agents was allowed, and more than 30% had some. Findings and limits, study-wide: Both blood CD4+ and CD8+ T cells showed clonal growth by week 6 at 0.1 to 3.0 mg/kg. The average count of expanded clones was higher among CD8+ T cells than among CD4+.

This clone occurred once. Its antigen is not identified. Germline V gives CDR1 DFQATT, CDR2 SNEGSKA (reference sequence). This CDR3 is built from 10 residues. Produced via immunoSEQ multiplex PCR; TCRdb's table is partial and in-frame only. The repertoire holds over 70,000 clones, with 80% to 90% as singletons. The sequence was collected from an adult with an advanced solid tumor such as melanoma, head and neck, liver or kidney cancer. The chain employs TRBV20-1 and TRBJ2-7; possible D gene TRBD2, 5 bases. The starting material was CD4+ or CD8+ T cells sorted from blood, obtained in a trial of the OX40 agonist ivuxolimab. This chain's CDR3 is CAIEGYEQYF. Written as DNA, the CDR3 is TGCGCCATAGAGGGATACGAGCAGTACTTC.